The 14 T cell receptor beta chains in this list originate from one sample, sequenced in a study of T cells after yellow fever vaccination. One entry per CDR3 protein results from TCRdb running MiXCR on the 5' RACE reads. The data hold about 330,000 distinct CDR3 sequences, with approximately 4% observed a single time. The sequencing used PBMCs, collected 5 days after the yellow fever booster vaccination. The receptors were sampled from a man aged 18 to 30 who received the YFV17D yellow fever vaccine.

The V call is TRBV4-3, the J call TRBJ1-6, with D possibly TRBD1 on 6 matching bases. The V end lost 5 bases, the J end lost 9 bases, and 17 bases lay between the germline ends. The CDR3 sequence is 15 residues long. The germline V gene encodes CDR1 LGHNA and CDR2 YSLEER. In DNA form, the CDR3 reads TGCGCCAGCAGCGCCGGGGAAGGGGGGTCTTCACCCCTCCACTTT. Translating it yields CASSAGEGGSSPLHF.

This clonotype was recorded at least ten times. CDR3 loop: CASSLVGARAFEKLFF. Here the CDR3 DNA reads TGTGCCAGCAGCTTAGTAGGGGCCAGGGCCTTCGAAAAACTGTTTTTT. V usage is TRBV7-2 and J usage is TRBJ1-4, with D perhaps TRBD1 (5 bases). Trimming stripped 1 base from V and 8 bases from J, with 17 bases between. The length of the CDR3 is 16 residues. In germline, CDR1 is SGHTA, CDR2 FQGNSA.

At least ten counts were recorded for this clonotype. The chain recombines TRBV7-8 with TRBJ1-2; D is uncertain. Germline loops: CDR1 SGHVS, CDR2 FQNEAQ. The CDR3 totals 13 residues. With 5 bases removed from V and 6 bases from J, the gap between germline ends came to 13 bases. CDR3 coding DNA: TGTGCCAGCAGCCGAGCCGGGGATCATGGCTACACCTTC. Encoded protein: CASSRAGDHGYTF.

The chain's CDR3 is CASSEPGLASGELFF. In nucleotides, the CDR3 is TGCGCCAGCAGTGAGCCGGGACTAGCGTCCGGGGAGCTGTTTTTT. The chain uses TRBV10-2 and TRBJ2-2, with TRBD2 identical over 10 bases. In germline, CDR1 is WSHSY, CDR2 SAAADI. The length of the CDR3 is 15 residues. With 2 bases clipped from V and 6 bases from J, the junction kept 3 bases outside the gene matches.

CDR3 nucleotides: TGTGCCAGCAGCGTAGCTCCTAGCGAATCAGATACGCAGTATTTT. Protein product: CASSVAPSESDTQYF. The rearrangement joins TRBV9 to TRBJ2-3; weak D call: TRBD2 (6 bases). V was shortened by 0 bases and J by 4 bases, with 12 bases between the two germline ends. This CDR3 has 15 residues. Germline CDR1 SGDLS, CDR2 YYNGEE.

This clonotype was seen many times. This chain connects TRBV20-1 to TRBJ1-1; 7 bases fit TRBD1. The V and J ends lost 1 base and 7 bases, in that order; junction bases with no gene match: 3. The CDR3 sequence is 12 residues long. The germline V gene has CDR1 DFQATT and CDR2 SNEGSKA (reference sequence). As DNA, the CDR3 is TGCAGTGCTAGAGGGGGGACAGTTGAAGCTTTCTTT. As protein: CSARGGTVEAFF.

Ten or more counts support this clonotype. This chain links TRBV10-3 with TRBJ1-4, with D unclear. This CDR3 spans 15 amino acids. CDR1 is ENHRY, CDR2 SYGVKD, per germline. Deletions cut 11 bases from V and 3 bases from J, with 19 bases between. In DNA, the CDR3 is TGTGCCGCTGGGAACAGCCTACGATCTAATGAAAAACTGTTTTTT. Amino acids: CAAGNSLRSNEKLFF.

This clonotype was detected a few times. This chain connects TRBV19 to TRBJ2-3; D may be TRBD2 (5 bases). The CDR3 is 13 residues long. Germline assignment: CDR1 LNHDA and CDR2 SQIVND (reference sequence). Trimming took 11 bases from V and 1 from J, leaving 13 bases between them. The CDR3, as DNA: TGTGCCTGCGCATGGCGGGGCACAGATACGCAGTATTTT. Translated: CACAWRGTDTQYF.

This clonotype was found many times. The final CDR3 position lacks the conserved phenylalanine or tryptophan, pointing to a likely read error. No DNA is shown, since the ends of the CDR3 on it are uncertain; the CDR3 is the one TCRdb lists. The rearrangement uses TRBV20-1 and TRBJ1-4. Looked up from germline, CDR1 is DFQATT and CDR2 is SNEGSKA (reference sequence). The CDR3 spans 9 residues, counting both ends. CDR3 region: CSAGHLQAR.

This clonotype has more than one count but fewer than ten. The chain employs TRBV7-3 and TRBJ1-2; the match to TRBD1 covers 9 bases. CDR1 is SGHTA, CDR2 FQGTGA, per germline. The CDR3 consists of 14 residues. V trimming: 5 bases; J trimming: 5 bases; junction bases outside the gene matches: 6. CDR3 in amino acids: CASSPGTGLYGYTF. The CDR3 coding sequence is TGTGCCAGCAGCCCCGGGACAGGGCTATATGGCTACACCTTC. The variable domain in full, with the rest retrieved from reference TRBV7-3 and TRBJ1-2, is GAGVSQTPSNKVTEKGKYVELRCDPISGHTALYWYRQSLGQGPEFLIYFQGTGAADDSGLPNDRFFAVRPEGSVSTLKIQRTERGDSAVYLCASSPGTGLYGYTFGSGTRLTVV.

The chain employs TRBV20-1 and TRBJ2-7; D gene uncertain. This CDR3 is built from 13 residues. Germline loops: CDR1 DFQATT, CDR2 SNEGSKA (reference sequence). V lost 0 bases to trimming and J lost 2 bases, with 8 bases between them. The CDR3 sequence: CSAREPRTYEQYF. The DNA for the CDR3 is TGCAGTGCTAGAGAGCCCAGAACCTACGAGCAGTACTTC.

V usage is TRBV4-1 and J usage is TRBJ1-6; a weak D match, TRBD1 (5 bases). Per the germline V gene, CDR1 is MGHRA and CDR2 is YSYEKL. This CDR3 region has 12 residues. The V end was cut by 0 bases, the J end by 15 bases, with 9 bases between. In nucleotides, the CDR3 is TGCGCCAGCAGCCAAGAGTGGGGGGACCTCCACTTT. It translates to CASSQEWGDLHF.

This clonotype showed up just a few times. The chain employs TRBV7-2 and TRBJ1-5; D ambiguous. Germline V gene lookup returns CDR1 SGHTA and CDR2 FQGNSA. This CDR3 spans 13 amino acids. Trimming cost V 7 bases and J 0 bases, with 7 bases left between them. This chain's CDR3 is CASTIYSNQPQHF. The CDR3 bases are TGTGCCAGCACCATATATAGCAATCAGCCCCAGCATTTT.

The rearrangement joins TRBV5-1 to TRBJ1-1; D uncertain. With 0 bases removed from V and 3 bases from J, the gap between germline ends came to 12 bases. Per the germline V gene, CDR1 is SGHRS and CDR2 is YFSETQ. This CDR3 has 15 amino acids. The CDR3 region is CASSLAPGTHTEAFF. The CDR3 nucleotides are TGCGCCAGCAGCTTGGCTCCTGGCACCCACACTGAAGCTTTCTTT.